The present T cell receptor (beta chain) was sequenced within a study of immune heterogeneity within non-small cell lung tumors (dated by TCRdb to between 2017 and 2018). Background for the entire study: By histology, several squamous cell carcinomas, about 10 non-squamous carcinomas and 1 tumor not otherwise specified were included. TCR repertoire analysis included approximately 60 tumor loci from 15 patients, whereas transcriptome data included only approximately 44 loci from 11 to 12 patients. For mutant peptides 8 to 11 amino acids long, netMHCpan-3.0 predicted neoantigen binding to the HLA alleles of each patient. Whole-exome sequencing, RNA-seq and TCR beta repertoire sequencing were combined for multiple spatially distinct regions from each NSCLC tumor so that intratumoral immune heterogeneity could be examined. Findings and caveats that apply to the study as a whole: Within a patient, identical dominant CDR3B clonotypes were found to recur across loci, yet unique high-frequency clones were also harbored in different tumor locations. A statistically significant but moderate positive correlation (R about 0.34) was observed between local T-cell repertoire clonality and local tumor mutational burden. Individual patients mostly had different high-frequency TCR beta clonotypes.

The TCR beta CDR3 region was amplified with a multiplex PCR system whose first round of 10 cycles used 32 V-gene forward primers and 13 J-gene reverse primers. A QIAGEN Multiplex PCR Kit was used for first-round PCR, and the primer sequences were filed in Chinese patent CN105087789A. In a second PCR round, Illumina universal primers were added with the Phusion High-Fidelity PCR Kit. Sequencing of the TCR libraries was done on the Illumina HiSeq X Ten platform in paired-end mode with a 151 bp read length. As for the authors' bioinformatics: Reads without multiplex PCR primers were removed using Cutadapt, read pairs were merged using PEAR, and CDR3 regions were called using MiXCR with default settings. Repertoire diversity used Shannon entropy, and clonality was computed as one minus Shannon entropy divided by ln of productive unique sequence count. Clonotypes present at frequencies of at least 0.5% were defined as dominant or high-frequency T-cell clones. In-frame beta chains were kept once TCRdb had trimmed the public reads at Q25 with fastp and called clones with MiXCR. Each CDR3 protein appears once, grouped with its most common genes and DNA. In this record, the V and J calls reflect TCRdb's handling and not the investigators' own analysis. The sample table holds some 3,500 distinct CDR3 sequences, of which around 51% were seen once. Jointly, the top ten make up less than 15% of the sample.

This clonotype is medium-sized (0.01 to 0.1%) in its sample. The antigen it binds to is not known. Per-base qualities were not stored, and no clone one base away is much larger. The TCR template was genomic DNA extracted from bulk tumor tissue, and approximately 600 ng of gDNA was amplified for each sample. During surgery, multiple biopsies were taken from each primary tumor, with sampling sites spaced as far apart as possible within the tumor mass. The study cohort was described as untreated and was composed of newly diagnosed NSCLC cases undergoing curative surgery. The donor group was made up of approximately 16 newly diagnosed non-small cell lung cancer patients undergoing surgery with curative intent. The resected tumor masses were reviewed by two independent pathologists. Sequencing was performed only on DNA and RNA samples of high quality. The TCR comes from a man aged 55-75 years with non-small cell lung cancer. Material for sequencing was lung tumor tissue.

The nucleotide sequence reads TGTGCCAGCAGTCCTCTGAGGGGCACTGAAGCTTTCTTT. Translated, it gives CASSPLRGTEAFF. The rearrangement joined TRBV2 to TRBJ1-1; TRBD1 is a possible D gene, resting on 5 matching bases. The CDR3 holds 13 amino acids from the cysteine to the phenylalanine. Kept here is only the CDR3 DNA, which spans 39 bases and is read in frame from base 1. In the germline V gene, CDR1 corresponds to SNHLY and CDR2 to FYNNEI. The V and J ends are trimmed by 5 bases and 4 bases, leaving 11 bases between them.